This T cell receptor (beta chain) was sequenced during a study of blood T cell repertoires in COVID-19. Study at large: PBMCs, B-cell-depleted T cells, or T cells provided the cDNA or gDNA that made up the material.

Original handling: The authors estimated nucleated cell counts from reference gene primer amplification. Clones were read by immunoSEQ multiplex PCR, and TCRdb kept only the in-frame ones, dropping some. The V and J calls and clone size were taken over from that table, and D and trimming were inferred from the DNA. The sample lists under 250,000 clones; around 86% were seen once. Sequencing used peripheral blood. This clonotype was sampled from a man aged 50 or older with COVID-19, enrolled during active disease.

As DNA, the CDR3 is TGTGCCAGCACCTTTGGACTGAAGAACACTGAAGCTTTCTTT. Amino acids: CASTFGLKNTEAFF. This chain uses TRBV7-9 with TRBJ1-1; D unclear. CDR3 length equals 14 residues. Deletions cut 7 bases from V and 1 base from J, with 13 bases between. Germline V CDR1 and CDR2: SEHNR, FQNEAQ (reference sequence).